The 24 T cell receptor beta chains given below trace back to one sample, sequenced in a study of T cell responses to AZD1222 COVID-19 vaccine. Produced via immunoSEQ multiplex PCR; TCRdb's table is partial and in-frame only. The table has 95,000 to 130,000 clones, approximately 85% seen once; the top ten hold roughly 3.9%. This material consisted of peripheral blood, taken on day 0 of MenACWY control vaccination. Receptor source: an adult in good health.

The V gene is TRBV6-2 or TRBV6-3, the J gene TRBJ1-1, with D hard to call. CDR1 is MNHEY, CDR2 SVGEGT, per germline. This CDR3 contains 16 residues. V was shortened by 6 bases and J by 4 bases, with 21 bases between the two germline ends. CDR3: CASSLSAAVLGTEAFF. The CDR3, as DNA: TGTGCCAGCAGCTTAAGTGCGGCCGTATTAGGCACTGAAGCTTTCTTT.

The chain couples TRBV28 to TRBJ1-3; the D is unclear. The V gene's germline CDR1 is MDHEN and CDR2 SYDVKM. The CDR3 is 14 residues long. V shed 6 bases and J shed 0 bases, with 9 bases lying between them. The DNA for the CDR3 is TGTGCCAGCAGCCCTACACACTCTGGAAACACCATATATTTT. It encodes CASSPTHSGNTIYF.

This sequence joins TRBV7-2 and TRBJ1-5, with 7 bases lining up with TRBD1. CDR1 SGHTA and CDR2 FQGNSA come from the germline V gene. The J segment lost 4 bases and the V segment lost 5 bases, leaving 8 bases of the junction unmatched. The CDR3 loop spans 15 amino acids. CDR3 nucleotides: TGTGCCAGCAGCACACAGGGGAGGAATAATCAGCCCCAGCATTTT. Protein: CASSTQGRNNQPQHF.

This clone was observed a single time. V is TRBV4-1 and J is TRBJ2-1; TRBD2 matches 9 bases. After removal of 1 base from V and 6 bases from J, the junction contained 7 bases not matched to a gene. CDR1 is MGHRA, CDR2 YSYEKL, per germline. This CDR3 has 16 residues. CDR3 amino acids: CASSQAVSGGSNEQFF. CDR3 bases: TGCGCCAGCAGCCAAGCTGTAAGCGGGGGGTCCAATGAGCAGTTCTTC.

The rearrangement uses TRBV29-1 and TRBJ2-5; 7 bases align to TRBD2. Germline lookup yields CDR1 SQVTM and CDR2 ANQGSEA. This CDR3 region has 13 residues. The trim removed 5 bases at V and 2 bases at J, leaving 5 bases unmatched. CDR3 bases: TGCAGCGTTCGCGGGGGAGGTCAAGAGACCCAGTACTTC. It codes for CSVRGGGQETQYF.

J is TRBJ2-1 and V is TRBV20-1; D is uncertain. Germline V gene data show CDR1 as DFQATT and CDR2 as SNEGSKA (reference sequence). Trimming removed 3 bases from V and 7 bases from J, with 4 bases in between. CDR3 length: 10 amino acids. The CDR3 sequence: CSARVNEQFF. CDR3 coding DNA: TGCAGTGCTAGGGTTAATGAGCAGTTCTTC.

In its sample, this clone was seen once. This rearrangement joins TRBV7-8 to TRBJ1-6; 9 nucleotides agree with TRBD1. With V trimmed by 7 bases and J by 7 bases, 5 bases remained unmatched. The V gene's germline CDR1 is SGHVS and CDR2 FQNEAQ. The CDR3 runs 14 residues. The CDR3 region is CASNRGTGNSPLHF. DNA for the CDR3: TGTGCCAGCAACCGAGGGACAGGGAATTCACCCCTCCACTTT.

The chain links TRBV6-5 to TRBJ2-7; D might be TRBD2 (6 bases). Deletions cut 6 bases from V and 7 bases from J, with 19 bases between. The CDR3 has 14 amino acids. The germline gives CDR1 MNHEY, CDR2 SVGAGI. CDR3: CASRADRGRGEQYF. For the CDR3, the DNA is TGTGCCAGCAGAGCGGACCGGGGCCGGGGGGAGCAGTACTTC.

This sequence joins TRBV11-2 and TRBJ2-2; 7 positions agree with TRBD1. V shed 5 bases, J shed 3 bases, and the junction held 3 bases outside the gene matches. This CDR3 has 14 amino acids. CDR1 SGHAT and CDR2 FQNNGV come from the germline V gene. CDR3 in DNA: TGTGCCAGCAGCGCGACAGGGTACACCGGGGAGCTGTTTTTT. Its translation is CASSATGYTGELFF.

The CDR3: CASSLYDRGSGNTIYF. The CDR3 coding sequence is TGTGCCAGCAGCTTGTACGACAGGGGCTCTGGAAACACCATATATTTT. This chain links TRBV5-6 with TRBJ1-3, with TRBD1 matching over 8 bases. In germline, CDR1 is SGHDT, CDR2 YYEEEE. The CDR3 consists of 16 residues. Unmatched junction bases numbered 3, after V lost 1 base and J lost 0 bases.

This clone was detected once. The CDR3 sequence: CASSRAGWAGELFF. In DNA, the CDR3 is TGCGCCAGCAGCCGGGCAGGGTGGGCCGGGGAGCTGTTTTTT. The chain combines TRBV4-3 with TRBJ2-2; possibly TRBD1 for D (5 bases). Germline V gene lookup returns CDR1 LGHNA and CDR2 YSLEER. With 4 bases removed from V and 6 bases from J, the gap between germline ends came to 12 bases. The CDR3 covers 14 residues.

The V and J genes are TRBV19 and TRBJ2-6, with 7 bases identical to TRBD1. The CDR3 contains 16 residues. The ends lost 7 bases at V and 3 bases at J; junction bases unmatched: 9. Germline V gene data show CDR1 as LNHDA and CDR2 as SQIVND (reference sequence). This chain's CDR3 is CASNNRGFGGANVLTF. The CDR3 bases are TGTGCCAGTAATAACAGGGGATTTGGTGGGGCCAACGTCCTGACTTTC.

J is TRBJ2-2 and V is TRBV3-1 (or the pseudogene TRBV3-2); 14 nucleotides align to TRBD2. The length of the CDR3 is 19 residues. Losses at the gene ends were 3 bases for V and 4 bases for J; bases not matched to a gene: 10. From germline, CDR1 is LGHDT and CDR2 YNNKEL (reference sequence). DNA for the CDR3: TGTGCCAGCAGCCATCAACCCTTGACTAGCGGGGGGGCCACCGGGGAGCTGTTTTTT. Residues: CASSHQPLTSGGATGELFF.

The chain has TRBV18 and TRBJ1-1; D may be TRBD1 (5 bases). Germline CDR1 and CDR2: KGHSH and LQKENI. Trimming left V 0 bases short and J 1 base short, with 12 bases between. The CDR3 sequence is 16 residues long. The CDR3 loop reads CASSPPGRVRNTEAFF. CDR3 DNA sequence: TGTGCCAGCTCACCACCGGGACGGGTGCGGAACACTGAAGCTTTCTTT.

The chain is built from TRBV28 and TRBJ2-5; 7 nucleotides line up with TRBD1. The germline gives CDR1 MDHEN, CDR2 SYDVKM. V was clipped by 7 bases and J by 0 bases; unmatched bases: 17. This CDR3 is built from 18 residues. CDR3: CASMAHFRTGLNQETQYF. In DNA, the CDR3 is TGTGCCAGCATGGCACACTTCCGGACAGGACTTAACCAAGAGACCCAGTACTTC.

Regarding this clone: In the same sample, other DNA sequences code for this CDR3. V usage is TRBV28 and J usage is TRBJ2-7, with D perhaps matching TRBD1 (6 bases). CDR1 is MDHEN and CDR2 is SYDVKM in the germline V gene. V was clipped by 6 bases and J by 1 base, with 13 bases between them. This CDR3 spans 14 amino acids. The CDR3 spells CASSPGTYSYEQYF. Here the CDR3 DNA reads TGTGCCAGCAGCCCCGGGACATATTCCTACGAGCAGTACTTC.

J is TRBJ2-3 and V is TRBV7-2; TRBD1 is a possible D gene (6 bases). This CDR3 comprises 17 residues. Germline CDR1 is SGHTA and CDR2 is FQGNSA. V lost 4 bases to trimming and J lost 3 bases, with 20 bases between them. The CDR3: CASSSPIRGRTTDTQYF. The CDR3 DNA reads TGTGCCAGCAGCTCCCCGATCAGGGGCCGGACGACAGATACGCAGTATTTT.

V is TRBV6-6 and J is TRBJ2-1, with D maybe TRBD1 (6 bases). The CDR3 spans 15 residues. V dropped 2 bases and J dropped 9 bases, with 17 bases sitting between them. Per germline, CDR1 MNHNY and CDR2 SVGAGI (reference sequence). The CDR3 nucleotides are TGTGCCAGCAGTTACCGGTCTCAGGGGCACACTGAGCAGTTCTTC. This sequence encodes CASSYRSQGHTEQFF.

The chain has TRBV14 and TRBJ1-6, with 8 nucleotides matching TRBD1. The germline CDR1 and CDR2 sequences are SGHDN and FVKESK. The V segment lost 1 base and the J segment 6 bases; nucleotides outside the gene matches: 11. The CDR3 loop spans 18 amino acids. The CDR3 DNA is TGTGCCAGCAGCCAAGGATACTCTTTCACAGGGGGTAATTCACCCCTCCACTTT. Translation gives CASSQGYSFTGGNSPLHF.

This clone was observed a few times. CDR3 in amino acids: CASSSHPGNWGYTF. CDR3 DNA: TGCGCCAGCAGCTCCCATCCCGGGAATTGGGGCTACACCTTC. The rearrangement joins TRBV5-1 to TRBJ1-2; no firm D call. The germline V gene encodes CDR1 SGHRS and CDR2 YFSETQ. Trimming took 3 bases from V and 8 from J, leaving 17 bases between them. This CDR3 region has 14 residues.

Worth noting for this clone: One end of the junction is discordant with germline, which a read error may explain. This chain connects TRBV29-1 to TRBJ1-2, with D tentatively TRBD1 (5 bases). Looked up from germline, CDR1 is SQVTM and CDR2 is ANQGSEA. The CDR3 covers 13 residues. DNA for the CDR3: TGCAACGTTGAGGGCCAGGGCTTTGATGGCTACACCTTC. Protein sequence: CNVEGQGFDGYTF.

The chain employs TRBV19 and TRBJ1-2; 11 bases agree with TRBD1. This CDR3 is built from 16 residues. Trimming cost V 0 bases and J 6 bases; bases outside gene matches: 6. Germline V gene lookup returns CDR1 LNHDA and CDR2 SQIVND (reference sequence). The CDR3 is CASSIDRTGGGDGYTF. The CDR3 coding sequence is TGTGCCAGTAGTATAGATCGGACAGGGGGCGGAGATGGCTACACCTTC. Looking up the rest from reference TRBV19 and TRBJ1-2 gives the full variable domain: DGGITQSPKYLFRKEGQNVTLSCEQNLNHDAMYWYRQDPGQGLRLIYYSQIVNDFQKGDIAEGYSVSREKKESFPLTVTSAQKNPTAFYLCASSIDRTGGGDGYTFGSGTRLTVV.

This clone appeared a single time. The V call is TRBV30, the J call TRBJ1-6; 7 nucleotides match TRBD1. Germline CDR1 GTSNPN, CDR2 SVGIG (reference sequence). After removal of 2 bases from V and 7 bases from J, the junction contained 5 bases not matched to a gene. CDR3 size: 14 residues. The CDR3 DNA reads TGTGCCTGGAGTCAGGGACAGCTGAATTCACCCCTCCACTTT. This translates into CAWSQGQLNSPLHF.

The chain recombines TRBV12-5 with TRBJ1-1; 10 nucleotides line up with TRBD1. Germline trimming cut 1 base from V and 4 bases from J; bases unmatched to any gene: 12. This CDR3 is 18 amino acids long. Germline V gives CDR1 LGHNT, CDR2 FRNRAP. The DNA for the CDR3 is TGTGCTAGTGGTTTGGGAGAAAAGGGCGGGACAGGGGTCACTGAAGCTTTCTTT. Translating gives CASGLGEKGGTGVTEAFF.